Listed below are T cell receptor beta chains from one sample, sequenced in a study of blood T cell repertoires in COVID-19. Profiled with immunoSEQ multiplex PCR; TCRdb holds only in-frame clones, not every one. The table lists about 82,000 clones, roughly three quarters of them singletons. What was sequenced was peripheral blood. The receptors shown here come from a man aged 60 to 75 with COVID-19, enrolled during active disease. Both conserved end residues are part of each CDR3. A D gene is named only where the DNA matches it firmly. Clone size is given for some rows only: seen once, a few or many times, or a class if the clone is expanded.

size	D	V	J	CDR3	DNA
once	TRBD1	TRBV5-5	TRBJ2-2	CASSTGQGASGTGELFF	TGTGCCAGCAGCACGGGACAGGGGGCCTCCGGCACCGGGGAGCTGTTTTTT
-	-	TRBV21-1	TRBJ2-1	CASSVPLRGGGANEQFF	TGTGCCAGCAGCGTTCCCCTCCGAGGCGGGGGGGCTAATGAGCAGTTCTTC
-	TRBD2	TRBV7-9	TRBJ2-1	CATDGGGGSYNEQFF	TGTGCCACCGACGGCGGGGGAGGGTCCTACAATGAGCAGTTCTTC
-	TRBD1	TRBV19	TRBJ1-5	CASSMGQGFFQPQHF	TGTGCCAGTAGTATGGGACAGGGTTTTTTTCAGCCCCAGCATTTT
-	-	TRBV4-1	TRBJ2-4	CASSQEVTGMVAKNIQYF	TGCGCCAGCAGCCAAGAGGTTACAGGGATGGTGGCCAAAAACATTCAGTACTTC
many	TRBD1	TRBV25-1	TRBJ1-1	CASSEQGALNTEAFF	TGTGCCAGCAGTGAACAGGGGGCCCTGAACACTGAAGCTTTCTTT
-	TRBD2	TRBV15	TRBJ2-5	CATSRNGLAHKETQYF	TGTGCCACCAGCAGAAACGGACTAGCCCATAAAGAGACCCAGTACTTC
few	TRBD2	TRBV7-3	TRBJ2-1	CASSPTSGTYNEQFF	TGTGCCAGCAGCCCGACTAGCGGGACCTACAATGAGCAGTTCTTC
-	TRBD2	TRBV24-1	TRBJ2-2	CATSDRGLAGMNTGELFF	TGTGCCACCAGTGACCGGGGACTAGCGGGGATGAACACCGGGGAGCTGTTTTTT
-	-	TRBV5-1	TRBJ2-6	CASSLAGSSGANVLTF	TGCGCCAGCAGCTTGGCCGGTAGCTCTGGGGCCAACGTCCTGACTTTC
once	-	TRBV18	TRBJ2-5	CASSPSSQETQYF	TGTGCCAGCTCACCATCGTCCCAAGAGACCCAGTACTTC
-	TRBD1	TRBV6-6	TRBJ2-6	CASSLGQGFSGANVLTF	TGTGCCAGCAGTCTGGGACAGGGGTTTTCAGGGGCCAACGTCCTGACTTTC
-	TRBD1	TRBV28	TRBJ1-6	CASSPPGQGNSPLHF	TGTGCCAGCAGTCCCCCTGGACAGGGGAATTCACCCCTCCACTTT
-	-	TRBV29-1	TRBJ2-2	CSVGSGLSRTGELFF	TGCAGCGTCGGATCGGGACTTTCTAGAACCGGGGAGCTGTTTTTT
-	TRBD2	TRBV2	TRBJ2-1	CASSGLAGGNEQFF	TGTGCCAGCAGCGGACTAGCGGGAGGGAATGAGCAGTTCTTC
-	-	TRBV29-1	TRBJ2-2	CSVEGKDNTTGGELFF	TGCAGCGTTGAAGGGAAGGATAACACGACGGGCGGGGAGCTGTTTTTT
-	-	TRBV7-2	TRBJ2-3	CASSLLTSTDTQYF	TGTGCCAGCAGCTTACTGACTAGCACAGATACGCAGTATTTT
-	-	TRBV21-1	TRBJ2-3	CASSPQGAHLKGTDTQYF	TGTGCCAGCAGCCCCCAAGGAGCGCACCTGAAGGGCACAGATACGCAGTATTTT
-	TRBD1	TRBV19	TRBJ1-6	CASSMRGGSGTVNSPLHF	TGTGCCAGTAGTATGAGGGGTGGGTCCGGGACAGTTAATTCACCCCTCCACTTT
-	TRBD1	TRBV5-8	TRBJ2-2	CASSLDRGSAGELFF	TGTGCCAGCAGCTTGGACAGGGGATCCGCCGGGGAGCTGTTTTTT
-	TRBD2	TRBV11-3	TRBJ2-2	CASSPGLAGFANTGELFF	TGTGCCAGCAGCCCAGGACTAGCGGGGTTCGCGAACACCGGGGAGCTGTTTTTT
-	TRBD2	TRBV11-3	TRBJ2-3	CASSLNGRAADTQYF	TGTGCCAGCAGCTTAAACGGGAGGGCCGCAGATACGCAGTATTTT
-	-	TRBV5-1	TRBJ2-5	CASSLAAGRETQYF	TGCGCCAGCAGCTTGGCCGCGGGGAGAGAGACCCAGTACTTC
once	-	TRBV14	TRBJ2-7	CASSQERLSEQYF	TGTGCCAGCAGCCAGGAGAGATTGAGCGAGCAGTACTTC
once	TRBD2	TRBV11-1	TRBJ2-7	CASSLVGLAYEQYF	TGTGCCAGCAGCTTAGTGGGACTAGCCTACGAGCAGTACTTC
-	-	TRBV21-1	TRBJ2-7	CASSNPEGRDYEQYF	TGTGCCAGCAGCAATCCAGAGGGCAGAGACTACGAGCAGTACTTC
-	TRBD2	TRBV9	TRBJ2-3	CASSVSGGGKTDTQYF	TGTGCCAGCAGCGTGAGCGGGGGCGGCAAGACAGATACGCAGTATTTT
-	TRBD1	TRBV20-1	TRBJ2-7	CSASGTGLREQYF	TGCAGTGCTAGTGGGACAGGGTTACGCGAGCAGTACTTC
-	-	TRBV7-8	TRBJ2-2	CASSLDGTGELFF	TGTGCCAGCAGCTTAGACGGGACCGGGGAGCTGTTTTTT
-	-	TRBV5-1	TRBJ1-2	CASSLFGGGEDGYTF	TGCGCCAGCAGCTTGTTCGGGGGGGGCGAAGATGGCTACACCTTC
once	-	TRBV9	TRBJ2-2	CASSVVGKAVAAVYTGELFF	TGTGCCAGCAGCGTAGTAGGAAAAGCGGTTGCCGCAGTTTACACCGGGGAGCTGTTTTTT
few	-	TRBV7-6	TRBJ2-1	CASSSTGNEQFF	TGTGCCAGCAGCTCAACAGGCAATGAGCAGTTCTTC
-	TRBD2	TRBV19	TRBJ2-3	CASSIDLASTAGKDTQYF	TGTGCCAGTAGTATAGATTTAGCCTCCACAGCGGGGAAAGATACGCAGTATTTT
-	-	TRBV9	TRBJ2-3	CASSVMLSSTDTQYF	TGTGCCAGCAGCGTGATGCTATCTAGCACAGATACGCAGTATTTT
once	TRBD2	TRBV7-2	TRBJ2-7	CASSSDSAGDRWGQYF	TGTGCCAGCAGCTCCGACTCGGCGGGAGACCGTTGGGGGCAGTACTTC
-	-	TRBV6-5	TRBJ2-1	CATGREGWDNEQFF	TGTGCCACCGGGAGAGAGGGGTGGGATAATGAGCAGTTCTTC
-	-	TRBV6-6	TRBJ1-1	CASSYSSPPFTEAFF	TGTGCCAGCAGTTACTCGAGCCCACCGTTCACTGAAGCTTTCTTT
-	TRBD1	TRBV7-3	TRBJ2-1	CASSQTGNNEQFF	TGTGCCAGCAGCCAGACAGGGAACAATGAGCAGTTCTTC
-	TRBD1	TRBV7-2	TRBJ1-4	CASSLVGTATNEKLFF	TGTGCCAGCAGCTTAGTTGGGACAGCAACTAATGAAAAACTGTTTTTT
-	TRBD1	TRBV7-3	TRBJ2-1	CASSAQTGLNEQFF	TGTGCCAGCAGCGCCCAGACAGGGTTGAATGAGCAGTTCTTC
-	-	TRBV5-4	TRBJ2-7	CASSLLGGSYEQYF	TGTGCCAGCAGTTTACTCGGGGGTTCCTACGAGCAGTACTTC
-	TRBD2	TRBV5-8	TRBJ2-1	CASSLAGGPVNEQFF	TGTGCCAGCTCTTTAGCGGGAGGGCCGGTAAATGAGCAGTTCTTC
-	TRBD1	TRBV5-1	TRBJ1-1	CASSPGLRTGILNTEAFF	TGCGCCAGCAGCCCCGGCCTTAGGACAGGGATTTTGAACACTGAAGCTTTCTTT
-	-	TRBV18	TRBJ2-5	CASSPAEETQYF	TGTGCCAGCTCACCAGCGGAAGAGACCCAGTACTTC
-	-	TRBV4-3	TRBJ1-1	CASSHTPGVDTEAFF	TGCGCCAGCAGCCATACCCCGGGGGTTGACACTGAAGCTTTCTTT
-	-	TRBV9	TRBJ1-1	CASSAGFWNTEAFF	TGTGCCAGCAGCGCGGGATTTTGGAACACTGAAGCTTTCTTT
few	-	TRBV18	TRBJ1-3	CASSPQPTPGNTIYF	TGTGCCAGCTCACCACAGCCGACTCCTGGAAACACCATATATTTT
-	TRBD1	TRBV9	TRBJ1-1	CASSARDSDSNTEAFF	TGTGCCAGCAGCGCCCGGGACAGCGATTCTAACACTGAAGCTTTCTTT
-	TRBD2	TRBV7-9	TRBJ2-3	CASSPWGRGRTDTQYF	TGTGCCAGCAGCCCCTGGGGGAGGGGCAGGACAGATACGCAGTATTTT
-	TRBD2	TRBV7-8	TRBJ2-7	CASSPPRGGYEQYF	TGTGCCAGCAGCCCCCCCCGCGGGGGCTACGAGCAGTACTTC
-	TRBD1	TRBV30	TRBJ1-2	CAWETGGGYTF	TGTGCCTGGGAGACAGGGGGTGGCTACACCTTC
few	-	TRBV5-1	TRBJ2-2	CASSLAGAGSTGELFF	TGCGCCAGCAGCTTGGCCGGGGCCGGGAGCACCGGGGAGCTGTTTTTT
once	-	TRBV12-3/TRBV12-4	TRBJ2-3	CASSSGPGTPIPF	TGTGCCAGCAGTTCAGGGCCCGGTACCCCAATTCCCTTT
-	-	TRBV6-1	TRBJ2-7	CASSETQELYYEQYF	TGTGCCAGCAGTGAAACACAGGAGCTTTACTACGAGCAGTACTTC
few	-	TRBV11-2	TRBJ1-6	CASSLSQTISPLHF	TGTGCCAGCAGTCTATCGCAAACTATTTCACCCCTCCACTTT